This entry is about one T cell receptor (beta chain). Its specificity is unknown. The data derive from a study of T cell repertoires in cytomegalovirus infection. Study information: Recently identified HLA-C-restricted and well-studied HLA-B-restricted CMV epitopes were used. Based on public TCR beta signatures, there were indications of CMV infection and of a matching HLA type.

Each CDR3 protein is one row after TCRdb ran MiXCR on the reads. The sample contains approximately 600,000 distinct CDR3 sequences, roughly 42% of which appear only once. Germline assignment: CDR1 SGHNT and CDR2 YENEEA. Trimming took 6 bases from V and 5 from J, leaving 17 bases between them. This CDR3 is 15 amino acids long. The specimen comprised cultured PBMCs, sampled from culture after CMV antigen stimulation. The receptor was derived from a human donor in good health (CMV status not recorded). Some clones in this sample may be carry-over from other donors' samples. The chain links TRBV11-3 to TRBJ2-1; D perhaps matches TRBD1 (6 bases). CDR3 nucleotide sequence: TGTGCCAGCAGTAGAGGGACAACCATTGACAATGAGCAGTTCTTC. This gives the protein CASSRGTTIDNEQFF.